This passage covers 31 T cell receptor beta chains from one sample sequenced in a study of cytomegalovirus exposure and HLA in healthy donors. Amplification used 60 Vbeta primers and 13 Jbeta primers. Sequencing was performed with immunoSEQ multiplex PCR; in TCRdb, only in-frame clones are kept and a portion is missing. The repertoire holds about 140,000 clones, roughly 80% seen once, with 2.5% to 4% in the top ten. Sequencing was done on a sample of PBMCs. The receptors come from a middle-aged man in good health and CMV-seronegative.

This chain joins TRBV11-1 and TRBJ2-3; the D gene is possibly TRBD2 (5 bases). V was cut by 1 base and J by 6 bases, with 17 bases left in between. Germline lookup yields CDR1 SGHAT and CDR2 FQDESV (reference sequence). CDR3 length: 16 residues. Written as DNA, the CDR3 is TGTGCCAGCAGCTTAGGGGGAGCGGTGAGCGCCGATACGCAGTATTTT. This gives the protein CASSLGGAVSADTQYF.

The rearrangement links TRBV28 to TRBJ1-1; D call uncertain. The CDR3 totals 14 residues. Trimming took 4 bases from V and 4 from J, leaving 13 bases between them. CDR1 and CDR2 from the germline V gene are MDHEN and SYDVKM. The CDR3 loop reads CASSSPGDATEAFF. The CDR3 DNA reads TGTGCCAGCAGTTCCCCGGGTGATGCCACTGAAGCTTTCTTT.

This chain links TRBV28 with TRBJ2-5; 9 nucleotides match TRBD2. Germline CDR1 MDHEN, CDR2 SYDVKM. Losses at the gene ends were 2 bases for V and 5 bases for J; bases not matched to a gene: 12. The CDR3 contains 17 residues. The CDR3 is CASSLGSGAGGSETQYF. The DNA of the CDR3 is TGTGCCAGCAGTTTAGGTTCGGGTGCGGGGGGGTCGGAGACCCAGTACTTC.

The V call is TRBV27, the J call TRBJ2-5, with TRBD2 identical over 8 bases. Germline V gene sequence: CDR1 MNHEY, CDR2 SMNVEV (reference sequence). Trimming removed 6 bases from V and 2 bases from J; junction bases left unmatched: 14. The CDR3 length is 17 residues. Here the CDR3 DNA reads TGTGCCAGCAGCCAGGACTTAGCCGCGGGGGGTCAAGAGACCCAGTACTTC. Protein: CASSQDLAAGGQETQYF.

The chain combines TRBV6-1 with TRBJ2-7, with TRBD1 identical over 10 bases. The germline CDR1 and CDR2 sequences are MNHNS and SASEGT. The CDR3 has 14 amino acids. V lost 7 bases and J lost 6; bases outside the gene matches: 9. The CDR3 nucleotides are TGTGCCAGCAATTTGAGGACAGGGGGGCTCGAGCAGTACTTC. Residues: CASNLRTGGLEQYF.

This clone was recorded a few times. The chain has TRBV6-5 and TRBJ1-1; 7 bases are a match to TRBD1. Trimming cost V 5 bases and J 6 bases; bases outside gene matches: 6. The CDR3 extends over 13 amino acids. CDR1 and CDR2 (germline): MNHEY, SVGAGI. The CDR3 here is CASSQLGQAEAFF. CDR3 nucleotides: TGTGCCAGCAGTCAGCTCGGACAGGCTGAAGCTTTCTTT.

This rearrangement joins TRBV6-4 to TRBJ2-2, with 12 positions matching TRBD1. The CDR3 length is 14 residues. With V trimmed by 10 bases and J by 8 bases, 8 bases remained unmatched. CDR1 is MRHNA and CDR2 is SNTAGT in the germline V gene. DNA of the CDR3: TGTGCCACCTCGCCGGGACAGGGGGCTGGGGAGCTGTTTTTT. This gives the protein CATSPGQGAGELFF.

The chain employs TRBV5-4 and TRBJ2-3; 11 bases agree with TRBD2. The CDR3 has 17 residues. Looked up from germline, CDR1 is SGHNT and CDR2 is YYREEE (reference sequence). J gave up 0 bases and V 2 bases, and 5 bases lay outside the gene matches. The CDR3 DNA sequence: TGTGCCAGCAGCTTACGACTAGCGGGGTCTAGCACAGATACGCAGTATTTT. This translates into CASSLRLAGSSTDTQYF.

The rearrangement joins TRBV23-1 to TRBJ2-7, with TRBD1 matching 11 bases. TRBV23-1 is identified as an open reading frame with a role that is uncertain. The CDR3 consists of 16 residues. Trimming cost V 6 bases and J 2 bases; bases outside gene matches: 9. The CDR3: CASSTDPGQGAYEQYF. DNA of the CDR3: TGCGCCAGCAGCACTGATCCGGGACAGGGGGCCTACGAGCAGTACTTC.

This clone was counted a few times. The rearrangement joins TRBV5-6 to TRBJ1-2; 8 bases are a match to TRBD1. V gave up 1 base and J gave up 3 bases; unmatched junction bases: 2. Per the germline V gene, CDR1 is SGHDT and CDR2 is YYEEEE. The CDR3 contains 14 residues. CDR3 coding DNA: TGTGCCAGCAGCTTGAAGACAGGGGACTATGGCTACACCTTC. Residues: CASSLKTGDYGYTF.

This clone was seen only once. The chain has TRBV7-9 and TRBJ1-3; D is ambiguous. The germline CDR1 and CDR2 sequences are SEHNR and FQNEAQ (reference sequence). The V end lost 1 base, the J end lost 0 bases, and 10 bases lay between the germline ends. This CDR3 is built from 16 residues. The CDR3 DNA reads TGTGCCAGCAGCTTAGTTGCACTGAGCTCTGGAAACACCATATATTTT. Amino acids: CASSLVALSSGNTIYF.

This chain joins TRBV2 and TRBJ2-7; weak D call: TRBD2 (5 bases). The germline CDR1 and CDR2 sequences are SNHLY and FYNNEI. The V and J ends lost 2 bases and 1 base respectively, with 18 bases between them. The CDR3 runs to 17 residues. The CDR3 DNA is TGTGCCAGCAGTGAATCTTTGCACGGAGGAAGGTCCTACGAGCAGTACTTC. Its translation is CASSESLHGGRSYEQYF.

The chain employs TRBV6-4 and TRBJ2-1, with 8 nucleotides matching TRBD2. Germline CDR1 reads MRHNA; CDR2 reads SNTAGT. J lost 0 bases, V lost 4 bases, and 5 bases had no gene match. The CDR3 extends over 16 amino acids. The CDR3 loop reads CASSASGGASYNEQFF. CDR3 DNA: TGTGCCAGCAGTGCTTCGGGGGGGGCCTCCTACAATGAGCAGTTCTTC.

V gene TRBV15 combines with J gene TRBJ1-3; D not certain. The germline gives CDR1 LNHNV, CDR2 YYDKDF (reference sequence). The V gene lost 0 bases and the J gene lost 0 bases, with 9 bases spanning the gap. The CDR3 spans 16 residues. CDR3 nucleotide sequence: TGTGCCACCAGCAGAGAGAGGTCGACCTCTGGAAACACCATATATTTT. Amino acid sequence: CATSRERSTSGNTIYF.

The rearrangement joins TRBV19 to TRBJ1-5; D possibly corresponds to TRBD1 (6 bases). Germline-derived CDR1 and CDR2 are LNHDA and SQIVND (reference sequence). Trimming stripped 8 bases from V and 1 base from J, with 15 bases between. CDR3 size: 15 residues. In DNA form, the CDR3 reads TGTGCCAGTTCCCCAGCAGGGGTGAGCAATCAGCCCCAGCATTTT. Its translation: CASSPAGVSNQPQHF.

V gene TRBV7-9 combines with J gene TRBJ2-5, with 7 bases matching TRBD1. The J call could be wrong; TRBJ2-7 is a better fit for the DNA end. The germline gives CDR1 SEHNR, CDR2 FQNEAQ (reference sequence). The CDR3 contains 15 residues. The CDR3 sequence is CASSPGQPLHYEQYF. The CDR3 region has the DNA TGTGCCAGCAGCCCGGGACAGCCCCTACACTACGAGCAGTACTTC.

Turning to this clone: This CDR3 is also generated by other DNA sequences in the sample. This chain links TRBV5-1 with TRBJ1-2; no clear D gene. The CDR3 extends over 13 amino acids. V was pared by 0 bases and J by 2 bases, with 5 bases between. Germline loops: CDR1 SGHRS, CDR2 YFSETQ. CDR3 amino acids: CASSLGQNYGYTF. CDR3 DNA sequence: TGCGCCAGCAGCTTGGGTCAGAACTATGGCTACACCTTC. Full variable domain (rest looked up from reference TRBV5-1 and TRBJ1-2): KAGVTQTPRYLIKTRGQQVTLSCSPISGHRSVSWYQQTPGQGLQFLFEYFSETQRNKGNFPGRFSGRQFSNSRSEMNVSTLELGDSALYLCASSLGQNYGYTFGSGTRLTVV.

In this sample, this clone turned up a few times. The chain is built from TRBV6-5 and TRBJ1-1, with D maybe TRBD1 (6 bases). The V end was cut by 5 bases, the J end by 4 bases, with 14 bases between. Germline loops: CDR1 MNHEY, CDR2 SVGAGI. This CDR3 spans 14 amino acids. The CDR3 reads CASSRERGSTEAFF. The CDR3 coding sequence is TGTGCCAGCAGTCGTGAGAGGGGGAGCACTGAAGCTTTCTTT.

J is TRBJ2-7 and V is TRBV11-2, with D perhaps TRBD1 (6 bases). Germline lookup yields CDR1 SGHAT and CDR2 FQNNGV. This CDR3 is 14 amino acids long. Trimming took off 1 base at V and 7 bases at J, with 14 bases between the two ends. CDR3 protein: CASSLVAGVWEQYF. The CDR3 nucleotides are TGTGCCAGCAGCTTAGTGGCAGGGGTCTGGGAGCAGTACTTC.

The CDR3 region is CASRGRGTSSYNSPLHF. In DNA form, the CDR3 reads TGTGCCAGCCGCGGAAGGGGGACGAGCTCCTATAATTCACCCCTCCACTTT. J is TRBJ1-6 and V is TRBV7-2, with D perhaps TRBD1 (6 bases). The germline V gene has CDR1 SGHTA and CDR2 FQGNSA. This CDR3 has 17 amino acids. The V end was cut by 8 bases, the J end by 0 bases, with 17 bases between.

The table lists this clone with a few counts. The rearrangement joins TRBV5-4 to TRBJ2-7; tentative D call: TRBD2 (5 bases). The ends were cut back, 3 bases at V and 1 base at J, with 23 bases in the middle. There are 18 residues in the CDR3. Germline values: CDR1 SGHNT, CDR2 YYREEE (reference sequence). The CDR3 reads CASSSYEFGLFESYEQYF. The CDR3 DNA reads TGTGCCAGCAGCTCATACGAATTCGGACTCTTTGAATCCTACGAGCAGTACTTC.

The chain has TRBV6-5 and TRBJ2-1; TRBD2 is a possible D gene (6 bases). CDR1 and CDR2 from the germline V gene are MNHEY and SVGAGI. Trimming shortened V by 6 bases and J by 7 bases, and 19 bases separated the two germline ends. The CDR3 loop spans 15 amino acids. The CDR3 loop is CASRPGTPGRNEQFF. As DNA, the CDR3 is TGTGCCAGCAGACCCGGGACTCCAGGTAGGAATGAGCAGTTCTTC.

The chain recombines TRBV30 with TRBJ2-1; possibly TRBD1 for D (6 bases). The germline V and J ends were trimmed by 3 bases and 6 bases, with 15 bases remaining between them. The CDR3 consists of 14 residues. Per the germline V gene, CDR1 is GTSNPN and CDR2 is SVGIG (reference sequence). The CDR3 sequence is CAWRDPGTLNEQFF. In nucleotides, the CDR3 is TGTGCCTGGAGAGACCCAGGGACACTCAATGAGCAGTTCTTC.

The rearrangement joins TRBV6-5 to TRBJ2-7; TRBD1 matches at 9 bases. The CDR3 totals 14 residues. J was trimmed by 6 bases and V by 4 bases; bases with no gene match: 7. The germline V gene encodes CDR1 MNHEY and CDR2 SVGAGI. The CDR3 DNA is TGTGCCAGCAGTTCTGGACAGGGGACAAGCGAGCAGTACTTC. Protein product: CASSSGQGTSEQYF.

The table lists this clone with a few counts. The chain carries TRBV6-5 and TRBJ1-1; D not resolved. The germline gives CDR1 MNHEY, CDR2 SVGAGI. V lost 5 bases, J lost 0 bases, and 10 bases lay in between. This CDR3 spans 14 amino acids. The CDR3 nucleotides read TGTGCCAGCAGTCAACAGACAATGAACACTGAAGCTTTCTTT. The encoded protein is CASSQQTMNTEAFF.

This chain connects TRBV10-3 to TRBJ2-1; D gene uncertain. This CDR3 region has 15 residues. Germline assignment: CDR1 ENHRY and CDR2 SYGVKD. The V end was cut by 4 bases, the J end by 0 bases, with 10 bases between. CDR3 nucleotide sequence: TGTGCCATCAGTGCACAGTCAAGCTCCTACAATGAGCAGTTCTTC. Its protein is CAISAQSSSYNEQFF.

The chain combines TRBV7-3 with TRBJ1-1; the match to TRBD1 covers 7 bases. With 4 bases clipped from V and 4 bases from J, the junction kept 6 bases outside the gene matches. Germline lookup yields CDR1 SGHTA and CDR2 FQGTGA. This CDR3 has 14 residues. This chain's CDR3 is CASSSRGLGTEAFF. DNA of the CDR3: TGTGCCAGCAGCTCGAGGGGGCTTGGCACTGAAGCTTTCTTT.

This rearrangement joins TRBV9 to TRBJ1-4; TRBD1 might be the D (5 bases). This CDR3 has 16 amino acids. V lost 4 bases to trimming and J lost 4 bases, with 17 bases between them. Per the germline V gene, CDR1 is SGDLS and CDR2 is YYNGEE. The CDR3 DNA reads as TGTGCCAGCAGCCCTGGACATGAGGCTATTAATGAAAAACTGTTTTTT. Its translation: CASSPGHEAINEKLFF.

The CDR3 region has the DNA TGTGCCAGTAGTATACAGCGGGGGAGCACAGATACGCAGTATTTT. Its protein is CASSIQRGSTDTQYF. V gene TRBV19 combines with J gene TRBJ2-3, with 8 bases fitting TRBD2. Germline loops: CDR1 LNHDA, CDR2 SQIVND (reference sequence). The CDR3 runs 15 residues. The V segment lost 2 bases and the J segment 0 bases; nucleotides outside the gene matches: 1.

The rearrangement uses TRBV10-1 and TRBJ2-2; 10 nucleotides match TRBD1. The CDR3 has 16 amino acids. Germline assignment: CDR1 WNHNN and CDR2 SYGVQD (reference sequence). The V segment lost 2 bases and the J segment 6 bases; nucleotides outside the gene matches: 6. DNA for the CDR3: TGCGCCAGCAGTGAGGATTGGGACAGGGGACCCGGGGAGCTGTTTTTT. Its translation is CASSEDWDRGPGELFF.

The chain employs TRBV18 and TRBJ2-7; D is possibly TRBD2 (8 bases). V was trimmed by 6 bases and J by 3 bases, leaving 21 bases between them. The CDR3 is made up of 16 amino acids. Germline lookup yields CDR1 KGHSH and CDR2 LQKENI. CDR3 residues: CASSIRSSGDSYEQYF. CDR3 nucleotides: TGTGCCAGCTCCATCAGGAGTAGCGGGGACAGCTACGAGCAGTACTTC.